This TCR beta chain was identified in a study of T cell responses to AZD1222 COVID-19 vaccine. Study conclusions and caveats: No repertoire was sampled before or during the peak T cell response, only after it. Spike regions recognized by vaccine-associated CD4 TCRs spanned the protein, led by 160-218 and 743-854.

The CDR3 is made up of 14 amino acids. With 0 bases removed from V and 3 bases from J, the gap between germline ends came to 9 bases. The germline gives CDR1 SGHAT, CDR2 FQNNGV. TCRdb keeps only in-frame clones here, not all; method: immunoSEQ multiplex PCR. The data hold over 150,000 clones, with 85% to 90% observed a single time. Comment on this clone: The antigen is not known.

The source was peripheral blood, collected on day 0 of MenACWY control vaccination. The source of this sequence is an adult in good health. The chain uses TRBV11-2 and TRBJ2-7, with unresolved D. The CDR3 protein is CASSLDVGNYEQYF. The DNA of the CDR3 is TGTGCCAGCAGCTTAGATGTAGGAAACTACGAGCAGTACTTC.